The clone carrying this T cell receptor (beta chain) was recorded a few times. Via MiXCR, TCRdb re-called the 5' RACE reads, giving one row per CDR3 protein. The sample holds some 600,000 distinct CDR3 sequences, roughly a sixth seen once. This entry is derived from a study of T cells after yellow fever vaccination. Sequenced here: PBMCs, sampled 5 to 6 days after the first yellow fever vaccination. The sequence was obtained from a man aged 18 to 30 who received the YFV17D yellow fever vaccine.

The CDR3 nucleotides are TGTGCCATCAGTGAAGGGGAGCAGACCCAGTACTTC. Amino acids: CAISEGEQTQYF. This rearrangement joins TRBV10-3 to TRBJ2-5; D may match TRBD1 or TRBD2 (5 bases each). Between the trimmed V and J ends, which lost 3 bases and 6 bases, there was a span of 8 bases. Per germline, CDR1 ENHRY and CDR2 SYGVKD. This CDR3 spans 12 amino acids.